The 31 T cell receptor beta chains given below trace back to one sample, sequenced in a study of blood T cell repertoires in COVID-19. Measured with immunoSEQ multiplex PCR; TCRdb has only the in-frame clones, and not every one. This sample carries 240,000 or so clones, about 82% of them seen once, and the ten largest clones take roughly 2%. Sequenced: PBMCs or T cells enriched from blood (not recorded which). All receptors come from a woman aged 45 to 65 who had recovered from COVID-19.

The rearrangement joins TRBV29-1 to TRBJ2-7; possible D gene TRBD1, 7 bases. The CDR3 has 14 amino acids. Per germline, CDR1 SQVTM and CDR2 ANQGSEA. Between the trimmed V and J ends, which lost 1 base and 6 bases, there was a span of 16 bases. The CDR3: CSVEVPRGASEQYF. The CDR3 DNA reads TGCAGCGTTGAAGTCCCCAGGGGGGCCAGCGAGCAGTACTTC.

This chain joins TRBV9 and TRBJ1-3; D uncertain. Trimming stripped 0 bases from V and 0 bases from J, with 10 bases between. CDR1 SGDLS and CDR2 YYNGEE come from the germline V gene. The CDR3 has 16 residues. The CDR3 nucleotides read TGTGCCAGCAGCGTAGAGGAGGAACTCTCTGGAAACACCATATATTTT. It is translated as CASSVEEELSGNTIYF. The whole variable domain, filled in from reference TRBV9 and TRBJ1-3, reads DSGVTQTPKHLITATGQRVTLRCSPRSGDLSVYWYQQSLDQGLQFLIQYYNGEERAKGNILERFSAQQFPDLHSELNLSSLELGDSALYFCASSVEEELSGNTIYFGEGSWLTVV.

In DNA, the CDR3 is TGTGCCAGCAGCACCGAAGGGACAGTTTATGGCTACACCTTC. It codes for CASSTEGTVYGYTF. The chain recombines TRBV7-9 with TRBJ1-2; the match to TRBD1 covers 7 bases. The germline V gene encodes CDR1 SEHNR and CDR2 FQNEAQ (reference sequence). This CDR3 spans 14 amino acids. With V trimmed by 5 bases and J by 5 bases, 8 bases remained unmatched. The variable domain in full, with the rest retrieved from reference TRBV7-9 and TRBJ1-2, is DTGVSQNPRHKITKRGQNVTFRCDPISEHNRLYWYRQTLGQGPEFLTYFQNEAQLEKSRLLSDRFSAERPKGSFSTLEIQRTEQGDSAMYLCASSTEGTVYGYTFGSGTRLTVV.

This sequence joins TRBV11-3 and TRBJ1-1; no definite D call. Germline CDR1 SGHNT, CDR2 YENEEA. The ends were cut back, 5 bases at V and 7 bases at J, with 14 bases in the middle. The CDR3 loop spans 13 amino acids. The CDR3 DNA reads as TGTGCCAGCAGCCGCCAGTTTTTGGTTGAAGCTTTCTTT. Its protein product is CASSRQFLVEAFF.

The chain combines TRBV4-1 with TRBJ2-7, with 10 bases that match TRBD2. The junction had 14 bases not matched to a gene; V was cut back by 3 bases and J by 3 bases. Germline CDR1 is MGHRA and CDR2 is YSYEKL. This CDR3 is 18 amino acids long. In DNA form, the CDR3 reads TGCGCCAGCAGCCACGCAGGAGGCCTAGCGGGAGTCGGCTACGAGCAGTACTTC. Protein product: CASSHAGGLAGVGYEQYF.

The table lists this clone with a few counts. The rearrangement uses TRBV14 and TRBJ1-6, with D unclear. The germline V gene has CDR1 SGHDN and CDR2 FVKESK. The CDR3 loop spans 13 amino acids. The germline V and J ends were trimmed by 5 bases and 10 bases, with 12 bases remaining between them. CDR3 coding DNA: TGTGCCAGCAGCGCGGGATTCAACTCACCCCTCCACTTT. This encodes CASSAGFNSPLHF. Variable domain in full (rest from reference TRBV14 and TRBJ1-6): EAGVTQFPSHSVIEKGQTVTLRCDPISGHDNLYWYRRVMGKEIKFLLHFVKESKQDESGMPNNRFLAERTGGTYSTLKVQPAELEDSGVYFCASSAGFNSPLHFGNGTRLTVT.

V is TRBV3-1 (or the pseudogene TRBV3-2) and J is TRBJ1-1; 7 bases are shared with TRBD1. The V and J ends lost 6 bases and 8 bases, in that order; junction bases with no gene match: 9. The CDR3 is 13 residues long. Germline CDR1 LGHDT, CDR2 YNNKEL (reference sequence). CDR3 nucleotide sequence: TGTGCCAGCAGGGATCAGGGGGTTGGAGAAGCTTTCTTT. Translating it yields CASRDQGVGEAFF.

The chain uses TRBV5-8 and TRBJ2-3; the match to TRBD2 covers 10 bases. Germline V gene lookup returns CDR1 SGHTS and CDR2 YDEGEE. This CDR3 comprises 16 residues. V lost 2 bases, J lost 0 bases, and 3 bases stayed unmatched. CDR3 sequence (DNA): TGTGCCAGCAGCTTTAGCGGGGGGCCCAGCACAGATACGCAGTATTTT. Translating gives CASSFSGGPSTDTQYF.

The rearrangement links TRBV24-1 to TRBJ2-2, with TRBD1 matching 12 bases. This CDR3 spans 17 amino acids. Per the germline V gene, CDR1 is KGHDR and CDR2 is SFDVKD. V dropped 9 bases and J dropped 4; count of bases not matched to a gene: 11. The CDR3 nucleotides are TGTGCCACCCAGCACCCGGGACAGGGGGCTCTCACCGGGGAGCTGTTTTTT. Amino acid sequence: CATQHPGQGALTGELFF.

This clone was seen only a few times. The rearrangement uses TRBV11-3 and TRBJ2-2, with D unresolved. V was cut by 2 bases and J by 0 bases, with 4 bases left in between. The CDR3 covers 14 residues. Germline CDR1 reads SGHNT; CDR2 reads YENEEA. The CDR3: CASSLSPNTGELFF. Here the CDR3 DNA reads TGTGCCAGCAGCTTATCTCCGAACACCGGGGAGCTGTTTTTT. Full variable domain (remainder filled in from reference TRBV11-3 and TRBJ2-2): EAGVVQSPRYKIIEKKQPVAFWCNPISGHNTLYWYLQNLGQGPELLIRYENEEAVDDSQLPKDRFSAERLKGVDSTLKIQPAELGDSAVYLCASSLSPNTGELFFGEGSRLTVL.

V gene TRBV19 combines with J gene TRBJ1-2; D is unresolved. The CDR3 has 16 amino acids. Germline V gene lookup returns CDR1 LNHDA and CDR2 SQIVND (reference sequence). Trimming cost V 7 bases and J 3 bases, with 21 bases left between them. CDR3 residues: CASTQLSGGEHYGYTF. The CDR3 region has the DNA TGTGCCAGTACCCAGCTGAGCGGAGGCGAGCACTATGGCTACACCTTC.

The V and J genes are TRBV20-1 and TRBJ2-3; 10 bases fit TRBD2. V shed 3 bases and J 6 bases; nucleotides not matched to a gene: 9. Germline V gene sequence: CDR1 DFQATT, CDR2 SNEGSKA (reference sequence). The CDR3 has 15 residues. CDR3 in amino acids: CSASQRGGSPDTQYF. In DNA, the CDR3 is TGCAGTGCTAGTCAGCGGGGGGGCTCACCGGATACGCAGTATTTT.

The rearrangement links TRBV11-3 to TRBJ2-7; D perhaps matches TRBD2 (6 bases). This CDR3 spans 14 amino acids. The germline V gene has CDR1 SGHNT and CDR2 YENEEA. Trimming shortened V by 5 bases and J by 2 bases, and 13 bases separated the two germline ends. CDR3: CASSGRDRPYEQYF. The CDR3 DNA reads TGTGCCAGCAGCGGGCGGGACCGACCCTACGAGCAGTACTTC. Variable domain in full (rest from reference TRBV11-3 and TRBJ2-7): EAGVVQSPRYKIIEKKQPVAFWCNPISGHNTLYWYLQNLGQGPELLIRYENEEAVDDSQLPKDRFSAERLKGVDSTLKIQPAELGDSAVYLCASSGRDRPYEQYFGPGTRLTVT.

The V and J genes are TRBV3-1 (or the pseudogene TRBV3-2) and TRBJ1-3; D may be TRBD1 (5 bases). In germline, CDR1 is LGHDT, CDR2 YNNKEL (reference sequence). V lost 3 bases and J lost 0, with 21 bases in between. This CDR3 spans 19 amino acids. CDR3 nucleotides: TGTGCCAGCAGCCATGAATGGGTACAGGCGAGATCCTCTGGAAACACCATATATTTT. Translating it yields CASSHEWVQARSSGNTIYF.

The V gene is TRBV13, the J gene TRBJ1-2; D gene uncertain. CDR1 PRHDT and CDR2 FYEKMQ come from the germline V gene (reference sequence). V gave up 0 bases and J gave up 7 bases, with 9 bases separating them. The CDR3 covers 13 residues. The CDR3 nucleotides are TGTGCCAGCAGCTTAGGGGGCTACGGTGGCTACACCTTC. It specifies CASSLGGYGGYTF.

The chain has TRBV7-3 and TRBJ2-1; D might be TRBD1 (6 bases). The CDR3 is 16 amino acids. Per germline, CDR1 SGHTA and CDR2 FQGTGA. V lost 2 bases and J lost 0, with 11 bases in between. The DNA for the CDR3 is TGTGCCAGCAGCTTAGGCGACAGGTTCTCCTACAATGAGCAGTTCTTC. Translating gives CASSLGDRFSYNEQFF.

V and J are TRBV4-1 and TRBJ2-1, with D possibly matching TRBD1 (6 bases). Germline loops: CDR1 MGHRA, CDR2 YSYEKL. Trimming pared 0 bases from V and 2 bases from J, leaving 14 bases between. The CDR3 is 17 amino acids. For the CDR3, the DNA is TGCGCCAGCAGCCAAGAAAGGATTTCAGGGGCCTACAATGAGCAGTTCTTC. This gives the protein CASSQERISGAYNEQFF.

The genes are TRBV24-1 and TRBJ2-5; D possibly corresponds to TRBD1 (5 bases). The CDR3 extends over 13 amino acids. V lost 3 bases to trimming and J lost 7 bases, with 11 bases between them. Per germline, CDR1 KGHDR and CDR2 SFDVKD. The CDR3 DNA is TGTGCCACCAGTGATGATAACAGGATGACCCAGTACTTC. Its translation is CATSDDNRMTQYF.

The V and J genes are TRBV2 and TRBJ2-3; 7 bases line up with TRBD2. J lost 0 bases, V lost 5 bases, and 2 bases had no gene match. The germline CDR1 and CDR2 sequences are SNHLY and FYNNEI. The CDR3 covers 14 residues. CDR3 loop: CASSPTSSTDTQYF. In DNA form, the CDR3 reads TGTGCCAGCAGTCCGACTAGCAGCACAGATACGCAGTATTTT.

This chain links TRBV7-9 with TRBJ2-7; the match to TRBD1 covers 7 bases. CDR1 is SEHNR, CDR2 FQNEAQ, per germline (reference sequence). This CDR3 spans 15 amino acids. After removal of 4 bases from V and 9 bases from J, the junction contained 15 bases not matched to a gene. The CDR3, as DNA: TGTGCCAGCAGCTCAAAACAGGGGAGAGCCGACGGGCAGTACTTC. This sequence encodes CASSSKQGRADGQYF.

CDR3 sequence (DNA): TGTGCCAGTAGTGGACAGGGGTACTATAGCAATCAGCCCCAGCATTTT. Translated: CASSGQGYYSNQPQHF. V gene TRBV19 combines with J gene TRBJ1-5, with 9 bases that match TRBD1. The CDR3 has 16 residues. CDR1 is LNHDA, CDR2 SQIVND, per germline (reference sequence). The V and J ends lost 5 bases and 0 bases, in that order; junction bases with no gene match: 5.

The chain carries TRBV27 and TRBJ2-7; D ambiguous. The V gene lost 5 bases and the J gene lost 4 bases, with 6 bases spanning the gap. The length of the CDR3 is 11 residues. The germline V gene encodes CDR1 MNHEY and CDR2 SMNVEV (reference sequence). The CDR3 coding sequence is TGTGCCAGCAGTCACAGATACGAGCAGTACTTC. Its protein product is CASSHRYEQYF.

This clone was seen only once. This chain joins TRBV18 and TRBJ2-3; D remains ambiguous. CDR3 length: 17 amino acids. From germline, CDR1 is KGHSH and CDR2 LQKENI. Trimming removed 0 bases from V and 2 bases from J, with 15 bases in between. CDR3 protein: CASSPPPTSKVTDTQYF. The CDR3 DNA reads TGTGCCAGCTCACCACCTCCGACATCAAAGGTCACAGATACGCAGTATTTT.

This rearrangement joins TRBV18 to TRBJ2-5; TRBD2 agrees at 8 bases. Germline assignment: CDR1 KGHSH and CDR2 LQKENI. Unmatched junction bases numbered 10, after V lost 0 bases and J lost 4 bases. The CDR3 has 17 residues. As DNA, the CDR3 is TGTGCCAGCTCACCACCGCAATCCGGGGGGGTCCGAGAGACCCAGTACTTC. This codes for CASSPPQSGGVRETQYF.

The V and J genes are TRBV6-2 or TRBV6-3 and TRBJ2-1, with 7 bases aligning to TRBD2. Germline-derived CDR1 and CDR2 are MNHEY and SVGEGT. The CDR3 loop spans 14 amino acids. V lost 2 bases and J lost 9; bases outside the gene matches: 7. In DNA form, the CDR3 reads TGTGCCAGCAGTTACATAATTAGCGGGTTTGAGCAGTTCTTC. Translating gives CASSYIISGFEQFF.

The chain links TRBV12-5 to TRBJ1-1, with D perhaps TRBD1 (5 bases). The V gene's germline CDR1 is LGHNT and CDR2 FRNRAP. V was trimmed by 2 bases and J by 4 bases, leaving 11 bases between them. This CDR3 comprises 14 residues. The CDR3 DNA reads TGTGCTAGTGGTTTGCCTACCGGGGGCACTGAAGCTTTCTTT. It specifies CASGLPTGGTEAFF.

The chain is built from TRBV5-1 and TRBJ2-2; 11 nucleotides match TRBD2. CDR3 size: 15 residues. Per germline, CDR1 SGHRS and CDR2 YFSETQ. J lost 2 bases, V lost 6 bases, and 3 bases had no gene match. For the CDR3, the DNA is TGCGCCAGCAAGGGACTAGCGGAAAACACCGGGGAGCTGTTTTTT. Its translation is CASKGLAENTGELFF.

This clone was recorded only once. This sample also contains other DNA sequences that code for the same CDR3. This chain uses TRBV15 with TRBJ1-3, with 9 nucleotides matching TRBD1. This CDR3 comprises 15 residues. Trimming took 3 bases from V and 0 from J; bases not matched to a gene: 0. From germline, CDR1 is LNHNV and CDR2 YYDKDF (reference sequence). The CDR3, as DNA: TGTGCCACCAGCAGGGACAGGGGCTCTGGAAACACCATATATTTT. This gives the protein CATSRDRGSGNTIYF.

The rearrangement joins TRBV2 to TRBJ2-7; 9 positions agree with TRBD1. Germline V CDR1 and CDR2: SNHLY, FYNNEI. This CDR3 region has 16 residues. Trimming took 4 bases from V and 1 from J; bases not matched to a gene: 8. DNA of the CDR3: TGTGCCAGCAGTGTACGCCGGGACAGGGCTTCCTACGAGCAGTACTTC. Residues: CASSVRRDRASYEQYF.

The chain joins TRBV23-1 to TRBJ2-6; D may be TRBD1 (5 bases). TRBV23-1 is reported as an ORF; its role is uncertain. Trimming stripped 10 bases from V and 4 bases from J, with 14 bases between. The CDR3 is 14 residues long. The CDR3 protein is CANGRGSGANVLTF. DNA of the CDR3: TGCGCCAATGGAAGGGGCTCCGGGGCCAACGTCCTGACTTTC.

As for this clone: Sequence at one end of the junction differs from germline and may be a read error. In nucleotides, the CDR3 is TGTGCTAGCAGCCTCGGGGCCAGCGGGGAGACCCAGTACTTC. This sequence encodes CASSLGASGETQYF. This sequence joins TRBV7-7 and TRBJ2-5, with D perhaps matching TRBD2 (6 bases). Germline CDR1 SSHAT, CDR2 FNYEAQ (reference sequence). The CDR3 contains 14 residues. Supplemented by reference TRBV7-7 and TRBJ2-5, the full variable domain reads GAGVSQSPRYKVTKRGQDVTLRCDPISSHATLYWYQQALGQGPEFLTYFNYEAQPDKSGLPSDRFSAERPEGSISTLTIQRTEQRDSAMYRCASSLGASGETQYFGPGTRLLVL.